This is a list of T cell receptor beta chains from one sample in a study of shared T cell receptors in the human thymus. Generated by immunoSEQ multiplex PCR, the TCRdb table keeps only in-frame clones and is missing some. The sample holds hundreds of thousands of clones, more than 75% seen once. The same specimen was also included in a second study, on human thymus T cells.

Sequencing was carried out using thymocytes. These receptors were collected from a boy in the first two years of life with a congenital heart defect. CDR3s include the opening cysteine and the closing phenylalanine or tryptophan.

J	V	CDR3
TRBJ1-1	TRBV7-6	CASSPWGEENTEAFF
TRBJ2-2	TRBV2	CASSDRANTGELFF
TRBJ1-3	TRBV7-2	CASSPRSSSGNTIYF
TRBJ2-5	TRBV4-3	CASSQSFGETQYF
TRBJ1-6	TRBV29-1	CSVGEFNSPLHF
TRBJ1-5	TRBV27	CASSPRAGGAFDQPQHF
TRBJ2-5	TRBV23-1	CASSQLQKETQYF
TRBJ1-6	TRBV19	CASSDQGGSYNSPLHF
TRBJ2-5	TRBV29-1	CSVAGGAIWGTQYF
TRBJ1-3	TRBV19	CASTAGQGGYTIYF
TRBJ1-1	TRBV7-2	CASREGQGSAEAFF
TRBJ2-7	TRBV6-5	CASSPDRDNEQYF
TRBJ2-7	TRBV19	CASSIPLAGGGYEQYF
TRBJ2-2	TRBV4-1	CASSQETVPYGELFF
TRBJ1-5	TRBV7-9	CASSLGTGSGNQPQHF
TRBJ2-1	TRBV9	CASSVGTSVVSYNEQFF
TRBJ2-1	TRBV11-2	CASSPRLDYGEQFF
TRBJ1-4	TRBV7-8	CASSSPGTDDEKLFF
TRBJ2-1	TRBV9	CASSVELADNEQFF
TRBJ2-7	TRBV11-2	CASSFWTPSYEQYF
TRBJ2-5	TRBV28	CASSPRKPGTSGEVTQYF
TRBJ2-7	TRBV6-5	CASSSEGTYEQYF
TRBJ1-4	TRBV5-6	CASSCRTREKLFF
TRBJ1-1	TRBV5-1	CASRGQGASWNTEAFF
TRBJ2-3	TRBV10-2	CASTLPGTSDTQYF
TRBJ1-1	TRBV28	CASRHPGHTNTEAFF
TRBJ1-2	TRBV6-4	CASAGTTGPCYGYTF
TRBJ2-5	TRBV5-1	CASSLRTDQETQYF